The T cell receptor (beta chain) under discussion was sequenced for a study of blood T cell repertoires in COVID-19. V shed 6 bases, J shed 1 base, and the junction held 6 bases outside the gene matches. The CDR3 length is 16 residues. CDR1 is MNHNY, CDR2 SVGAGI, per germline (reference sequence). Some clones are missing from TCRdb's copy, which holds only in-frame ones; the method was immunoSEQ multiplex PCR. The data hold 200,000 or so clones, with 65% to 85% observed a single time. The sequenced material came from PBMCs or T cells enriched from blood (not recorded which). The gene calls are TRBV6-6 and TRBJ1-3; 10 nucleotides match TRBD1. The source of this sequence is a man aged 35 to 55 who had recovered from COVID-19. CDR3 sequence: CASRTDRGPSGNTIYF. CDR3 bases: TGTGCCAGCAGAACCGACAGGGGGCCATCTGGAAACACCATATATTTT.